Below are 14 T cell receptor beta chains sequenced from a single sample in a study of blood T cell repertoires in COVID-19. The protocol was immunoSEQ multiplex PCR, while the TCRdb copy is restricted to in-frame clones and leaves out a portion. Here the sample spans 110,000 or so clones, around 90% being singletons. The sequenced sample consisted of peripheral blood. The receptor source for this set is a woman aged 45-65 years with acute or convalescent COVID-19.

This clone has only one observation. The CDR3 reads CSVGGGYEQYF. CDR3 sequence (DNA): TGCAGCGTTGGTGGCGGGTACGAGCAGTACTTC. The V and J genes are TRBV29-1 and TRBJ2-7; perhaps TRBD2 as D (5 bases). Germline CDR1 SQVTM, CDR2 ANQGSEA. The CDR3 is 11 residues long. V was shortened by 4 bases and J by 4 bases, with 8 bases between the two germline ends.

The chain carries TRBV7-3 and TRBJ2-1; D is uncertain. CDR1 SGHTA and CDR2 FQGTGA come from the germline V gene. V lost 4 bases and J lost 7, with 8 bases in between. The CDR3 consists of 12 residues. The CDR3 loop reads CASSSPPNEQFF. CDR3 sequence (DNA): TGTGCCAGCAGCTCCCCCCCGAATGAGCAGTTCTTC.

The rearrangement uses TRBV24-1 and TRBJ2-1, with 7 bases aligning to TRBD2. The CDR3 is 13 amino acids. Germline-derived CDR1 and CDR2 are KGHDR and SFDVKD. Trimming cost V 3 bases and J 5 bases; bases outside gene matches: 0. CDR3 coding DNA: TGTGCCACCAGTGATGGGGGGGACAATGAGCAGTTCTTC. It is translated as CATSDGGDNEQFF.

This clone was detected once. The CDR3 is CASTGGVTEAFF. CDR3 coding DNA: TGTGCCAGCACTGGCGGGGTAACTGAAGCTTTCTTT. The chain uses TRBV2 and TRBJ1-1; D gene unclear. The V gene's germline CDR1 is SNHLY and CDR2 FYNNEI. The CDR3 is 12 residues long. Trimming pared 7 bases from V and 5 bases from J, leaving 11 bases between. The variable domain in full, completed from reference TRBV2 and TRBJ1-1, reads EPEVTQTPSHQVTQMGQEVILRCVPISNHLYFYWYRQILGQKVEFLVSFYNNEISEKSEIFDDQFSVERPDGSNFTLKIRSTKLEDSAMYFCASTGGVTEAFFGQGTRLTVV.

CDR3 loop: CASSNSGNHYNEQFF. As DNA, the CDR3 is TGTGCCAGCAGCAATAGCGGGAACCATTACAATGAGCAGTTCTTC. The chain carries TRBV27 and TRBJ2-1, with 8 nucleotides matching TRBD2. CDR1 and CDR2 (germline): MNHEY, SMNVEV (reference sequence). The length of the CDR3 is 15 residues. The trim removed 6 bases at V and 4 bases at J, leaving 8 bases unmatched.

This chain links TRBV5-4 with TRBJ2-7, with 11 bases lining up with TRBD2. The CDR3 runs 16 residues. V dropped 4 bases and J dropped 2; count of bases not matched to a gene: 8. Germline assignment: CDR1 SGHNT and CDR2 YYREEE (reference sequence). The CDR3 DNA is TGTGCCAGCAGCGACTTAGCGGGGGGGCTAACCTACGAGCAGTACTTC. It specifies CASSDLAGGLTYEQYF.

The V call is TRBV5-1, the J call TRBJ2-7, with 7 bases identical to TRBD1. The ends lost 4 bases at V and 2 bases at J; junction bases unmatched: 6. CDR3 length: 14 residues. Germline V gene sequence: CDR1 SGHRS, CDR2 YFSETQ. The CDR3 DNA follows: TGCGCCAGCAGCCTGACAGGGACCACCTACGAGCAGTACTTC. Protein sequence: CASSLTGTTYEQYF.

The table lists this clone with a count of one. The V and J genes are TRBV10-3 and TRBJ1-1; maybe TRBD1 (6 bases). CDR1 is ENHRY, CDR2 SYGVKD, per germline. V shed 8 bases and J shed 7 bases, with 11 bases lying between them. This CDR3 contains 11 residues. CDR3 sequence reads: CAIRAQGEAFF. The CDR3 nucleotides are TGTGCCATCCGAGCACAGGGTGAAGCTTTCTTT.

This clone has just one count. This chain joins TRBV27 and TRBJ2-1; 8 bases are shared with TRBD1. V dropped 4 bases and J dropped 9; count of bases not matched to a gene: 11. Per the germline V gene, CDR1 is MNHEY and CDR2 is SMNVEV (reference sequence). The CDR3 contains 15 residues. CDR3 sequence: CASSYSGTGHSEQFF. CDR3 bases: TGTGCCAGCAGTTACTCTGGGACAGGTCATAGTGAGCAGTTCTTC.

The chain carries TRBV20-1 and TRBJ2-7; D is possibly TRBD1 (6 bases). With 3 bases removed from V and 7 bases from J, the gap between germline ends came to 19 bases. Germline CDR1 reads DFQATT; CDR2 reads SNEGSKA (reference sequence). This CDR3 is 14 amino acids long. The CDR3 DNA is TGCAGTGCTAGTTTGCAGGGGAGAATATATGAGCAGTACTTC. It specifies CSASLQGRIYEQYF.

The chain recombines TRBV30 with TRBJ1-5, with 9 bases that match TRBD1. This CDR3 region has 13 residues. V lost 1 base and J lost 8; bases outside the gene matches: 3. In germline, CDR1 is GTSNPN, CDR2 SVGIG (reference sequence). CDR3 coding DNA: TGTGCCTGGAGTGGGACAGGGGAGAAGCCCCAGCATTTT. Translated, it gives CAWSGTGEKPQHF.

The CDR3 spells CASSKGRIRGRAQGTDTQYF. CDR3 nucleotides: TGTGCCAGCAGCAAAGGAAGAATCAGGGGGCGGGCACAGGGCACAGATACGCAGTATTTT. This chain links TRBV7-9 with TRBJ2-3; TRBD1 agrees at 8 bases. CDR3 length equals 20 residues. J was trimmed by 1 base and V by 5 bases; bases with no gene match: 20. The germline gives CDR1 SEHNR, CDR2 FQNEAQ (reference sequence).

The CDR3: CASQGLNNEKLFF. CDR3 DNA: TGTGCCAGCCAGGGACTTAATAATGAAAAACTGTTTTTT. The chain is built from TRBV12-3 or TRBV12-4 and TRBJ1-4, with a weak D call TRBD1 (5 bases). Trimming took 8 bases from V and 4 from J, leaving 11 bases between them. The CDR3 is 13 residues long.

The genes are TRBV3-1 (or the pseudogene TRBV3-2) and TRBJ2-7; TRBD2 matches 9 bases. The CDR3 runs 14 residues. The V gene's germline CDR1 is LGHDT and CDR2 YNNKEL (reference sequence). V trimming: 4 bases; J trimming: 6 bases; junction bases outside the gene matches: 7. CDR3 sequence (DNA): TGTGCCAGCAGCCTGAATAGCGGGAGCGGCGAGCAGTACTTC. It encodes CASSLNSGSGEQYF.